This T cell receptor (beta chain) stems from a study of OX40 agonist ivuxolimab in advanced cancers. Study information: Treatment received earlier with anti-PD-1, anti-PD-L1 or anti-CTLA-4 agents was allowed, and 40% had some. Study-wide results and limits: CD4+ and CD8+ blood T cells expanded clonally by week 6 at 0.1 to 3.0 mg/kg.

V dropped 2 bases and J dropped 1; count of bases not matched to a gene: 6. CDR3 length: 16 residues. The germline CDR1 and CDR2 sequences are MNHEY and SVGAGI. As concerns this clone: Antigen: not known.

Sequenced by immunoSEQ multiplex PCR; TCRdb stores in-frame clones only, minus some. Of 30,000 to 45,000 clones in the sample, about 84% were seen once. The chain couples TRBV6-5 to TRBJ1-1, with TRBD1 matching over 8 bases. The specimen was CD4+ or CD8+ T cells sorted from blood, collected in a trial of the OX40 agonist ivuxolimab. This sequence was found in an adult with an advanced solid tumor such as melanoma, head and neck, liver or kidney cancer. The CDR3 loop reads CASSYTSGGANTEAFF. The CDR3 DNA sequence: TGTGCCAGCAGTTACACGTCAGGGGGCGCGAACACTGAAGCTTTCTTT.